These 28 T cell receptor beta chains came from one sample sequenced in a study of cytomegalovirus exposure and HLA in healthy donors. A multiplex PCR was run with 60 Vbeta primers and 13 Jbeta primers. Profiling relied on immunoSEQ multiplex PCR, and the TCRdb table lists in-frame clones only, not all of them. The sample has about 64,000 clones; around 74% are singletons. The sample taken for sequencing was PBMCs. These receptors originate from a male donor in good health and CMV-seropositive.

This clone was seen a single time. The chain carries TRBV19 and TRBJ2-7; D might be TRBD1 (6 bases). The germline V gene has CDR1 LNHDA and CDR2 SQIVND (reference sequence). This CDR3 has 14 residues. V was trimmed by 5 bases and J by 4 bases, leaving 15 bases between them. CDR3 DNA sequence: TGTGCCAGTAGTCCCAGGGACAAGAGGTACGAGCAGTACTTC. This gives the protein CASSPRDKRYEQYF.

This chain joins TRBV4-1 and TRBJ1-4; TRBD1 agrees at 7 bases. This CDR3 has 16 amino acids. Germline trimming cut 3 bases from V and 1 base from J; bases unmatched to any gene: 5. Germline assignment: CDR1 MGHRA and CDR2 YSYEKL. CDR3 in amino acids: CASSQGRQGTNEKLFF. CDR3 DNA sequence: TGCGCCAGCAGCCAGGGGAGACAGGGAACTAATGAAAAACTGTTTTTT.

The J gene is TRBJ2-5, the V gene TRBV5-6; D is perhaps TRBD2 (6 bases). The CDR3 spans 14 residues. Germline CDR1 and CDR2: SGHDT and YYEEEE. Deletions cut 4 bases from V and 2 bases from J, with 12 bases between. The CDR3 region is CASSGPGEQETQYF. In DNA, the CDR3 is TGTGCCAGCAGCGGTCCGGGAGAACAAGAGACCCAGTACTTC.

The genes are TRBV6-5 and TRBJ1-6; D not certain. The germline V and J ends were trimmed by 6 bases and 9 bases, with 9 bases remaining between them. Germline CDR1 is MNHEY and CDR2 is SVGAGI. The CDR3 is 12 amino acids. The CDR3 loop is CASSQGSSPLHF. The CDR3 DNA sequence: TGTGCCAGCAGCCAAGGGAGTTCACCCCTCCACTTT.

The rearrangement uses TRBV5-1 and TRBJ2-3; 7 bases align to TRBD2. This CDR3 is built from 16 residues. Germline V gene sequence: CDR1 SGHRS, CDR2 YFSETQ. The V and J ends lost 6 bases and 1 base, in that order; junction bases with no gene match: 11. CDR3 sequence (DNA): TGCGCCAGCACCTCACTAACGGCGGGGGGCACAGATACGCAGTATTTT. It specifies CASTSLTAGGTDTQYF. Full variable domain (rest looked up from reference TRBV5-1 and TRBJ2-3): KAGVTQTPRYLIKTRGQQVTLSCSPISGHRSVSWYQQTPGQGLQFLFEYFSETQRNKGNFPGRFSGRQFSNSRSEMNVSTLELGDSALYLCASTSLTAGGTDTQYFGPGTRLTVL.

The J gene is TRBJ1-1, the V gene TRBV5-1; no clear D. The V end was cut by 4 bases, the J end by 1 base, with 8 bases between. The CDR3 runs 13 residues. Germline CDR1 SGHRS, CDR2 YFSETQ. The chain's CDR3 is CASSATPNTEAFF. For the CDR3, the DNA is TGCGCCAGCAGCGCCACTCCGAACACTGAAGCTTTCTTT. The whole variable domain, filled in from reference TRBV5-1 and TRBJ1-1, reads KAGVTQTPRYLIKTRGQQVTLSCSPISGHRSVSWYQQTPGQGLQFLFEYFSETQRNKGNFPGRFSGRQFSNSRSEMNVSTLELGDSALYLCASSATPNTEAFFGQGTRLTVV.

There are a few counts of this clone. The chain carries TRBV12-5 and TRBJ2-5; 7 positions match TRBD1. CDR3 length: 14 amino acids. Germline-derived CDR1 and CDR2 are LGHNT and FRNRAP. Trimming at V came to 1 base and at J to 5 bases, leaving 4 bases not matched to a gene. The CDR3 spells CASGLGQGGETQYF. Written as DNA, the CDR3 is TGTGCTAGTGGTTTGGGACAGGGTGGGGAGACCCAGTACTTC.

The chain has TRBV4-2 and TRBJ2-7, with 7 bases lining up with TRBD1. Trimming removed 3 bases from V and 5 bases from J; junction bases left unmatched: 10. The CDR3 spans 15 residues. Germline CDR1 and CDR2: LGHNA and YNFKEQ. CDR3 nucleotide sequence: TGTGCCAGCAGCCAGCCTCTCACAGGGGACCACGAGCAGTACTTC. Amino acid sequence: CASSQPLTGDHEQYF.

This chain uses TRBV15 with TRBJ1-2, with 7 bases fitting TRBD1. Trimming at V came to 3 bases and at J to 4 bases, leaving 2 bases not matched to a gene. The CDR3 sequence is 13 residues long. CDR1 is LNHNV and CDR2 is YYDKDF in the germline V gene (reference sequence). CDR3 DNA sequence: TGTGCCACCAGCAGGCCAGGGGGCTATGGCTACACCTTC. Amino acids: CATSRPGGYGYTF.

The V call is TRBV19, the J call TRBJ2-4, with D perhaps TRBD2 (5 bases). V was clipped by 6 bases and J by 6 bases, with 15 bases between them. Per germline, CDR1 LNHDA and CDR2 SQIVND (reference sequence). The CDR3 contains 14 residues. The DNA of the CDR3 is TGTGCCAGTAGCCGGGGTCCGTCTGGAAACATTCAGTACTTC. Amino acid sequence: CASSRGPSGNIQYF.

The V and J genes are TRBV7-9 and TRBJ2-5; 8 nucleotides align to TRBD1. The CDR3 sequence is 14 residues long. The V and J ends lost 5 bases and 5 bases, in that order; junction bases with no gene match: 7. Germline CDR1 is SEHNR and CDR2 is FQNEAQ (reference sequence). CDR3 in DNA: TGTGCCAGCAGCGCCTCAGGGGGCTCGGAGACCCAGTACTTC. Translation gives CASSASGGSETQYF.

The CDR3 DNA follows: TGCGCCAGCAGGAGCAGTACAGGGGGCACCGGGGAGCTGTTTTTT. Protein product: CASRSSTGGTGELFF. The genes are TRBV4-1 and TRBJ2-2; 8 positions match TRBD1. Germline V gives CDR1 MGHRA, CDR2 YSYEKL. The V gene end was trimmed by 6 bases and the J gene end by 4 bases; junction bases not matched to a gene: 7. The CDR3 has 15 residues.

J is TRBJ1-1 and V is TRBV7-3; possibly TRBD1 for D (6 bases). V dropped 5 bases and J dropped 4 bases, with 11 bases sitting between them. This CDR3 contains 13 residues. Germline CDR1 SGHTA, CDR2 FQGTGA. The CDR3 DNA reads as TGTGCCAGCAGCGAAGGACAGACCACTGAAGCTTTCTTT. It encodes CASSEGQTTEAFF.

The genes are TRBV4-2 and TRBJ2-1; 7 bases are a match to TRBD2. Trimming removed 0 bases from V and 1 base from J; junction bases left unmatched: 12. Germline V lookup: CDR1 LGHNA, CDR2 YNFKEQ. The CDR3 consists of 19 residues. This CDR3 is CASSQEVVRGVPSYNEQFF. In nucleotides, the CDR3 is TGTGCCAGCAGCCAAGAGGTAGTTCGGGGGGTTCCATCCTACAATGAGCAGTTCTTC.

V is TRBV4-1 and J is TRBJ1-5; D perhaps matches TRBD1 (5 bases). There are 17 residues in the CDR3. Germline CDR1 MGHRA, CDR2 YSYEKL. V dropped 1 base and J dropped 2 bases, with 15 bases sitting between them. CDR3 sequence: CASSQGRGREGNQPQHF. Written as DNA, the CDR3 is TGCGCCAGCAGCCAAGGTCGAGGCAGGGAGGGCAATCAGCCCCAGCATTTT.

This clone was picked up one time. The gene calls are TRBV7-6 and TRBJ2-3, with 13 bases aligning to TRBD2. V shed 5 bases, J shed 1 base, and the junction held 6 bases outside the gene matches. CDR3 length: 17 residues. Germline CDR1 and CDR2: SGHVS and FNYEAQ. The CDR3 region is CASSRRGTSGGTDTQYF. In DNA, the CDR3 is TGTGCCAGCAGCCGAAGAGGGACTAGCGGGGGCACAGATACGCAGTATTTT.

The chain uses TRBV11-2 and TRBJ1-2; D ambiguous. The CDR3 has 14 amino acids. From germline, CDR1 is SGHAT and CDR2 FQNNGV. V lost 3 bases, J lost 2 bases, and 10 bases lay in between. The CDR3 spells CASSFRPGNYGYTF. The CDR3 nucleotides are TGTGCCAGCAGCTTCCGCCCGGGAAACTATGGCTACACCTTC.

This clone was observed a handful of times. The rearrangement joins TRBV10-3 to TRBJ2-7; 8 bases are shared with TRBD1. After removal of 4 bases from V and 5 bases from J, the junction contained 7 bases not matched to a gene. The CDR3 sequence is 14 residues long. The V gene's germline CDR1 is ENHRY and CDR2 SYGVKD. CDR3 in DNA: TGTGCCATCAGTGTCGAGGACAGGGCCCACGAGCAGTACTTC. Translation: CAISVEDRAHEQYF.

V gene TRBV19 combines with J gene TRBJ2-2; 8 bases are a match to TRBD2. The length of the CDR3 is 16 residues. CDR1 and CDR2 from the germline V gene are LNHDA and SQIVND (reference sequence). Losses at the gene ends were 6 bases for V and 4 bases for J; bases not matched to a gene: 10. CDR3 protein: CASSRYQRGSTGELFF. The CDR3, as DNA: TGTGCCAGTAGCCGATACCAGCGGGGGAGCACCGGGGAGCTGTTTTTT. The full variable domain, completed using reference TRBV19 and TRBJ2-2, is DGGITQSPKYLFRKEGQNVTLSCEQNLNHDAMYWYRQDPGQGLRLIYYSQIVNDFQKGDIAEGYSVSREKKESFPLTVTSAQKNPTAFYLCASSRYQRGSTGELFFGEGSRLTVL.

This chain uses TRBV5-4 with TRBJ2-3; 8 bases fit TRBD2. CDR1 is SGHNT and CDR2 is YYREEE in the germline V gene (reference sequence). This CDR3 comprises 14 residues. V was pared by 3 bases and J by 0 bases, with 0 bases of the junction left unmatched. The CDR3 region is CASSSGGSTDTQYF. The CDR3 DNA is TGTGCCAGCAGCTCGGGGGGGAGCACAGATACGCAGTATTTT.

This chain links TRBV7-2 with TRBJ1-1; D not certain. V lost 1 base and J 8 bases, leaving 20 bases between the germline ends. Germline-derived CDR1 and CDR2 are SGHTA and FQGNSA. The CDR3 runs 16 residues. CDR3 nucleotides: TGTGCCAGCAGCTTAGGCGGGCCGGGAACCGGATCAGAAGCTTTCTTT. Translating it yields CASSLGGPGTGSEAFF.

The chain joins TRBV4-1 to TRBJ1-6, with 7 bases fitting TRBD1. After removal of 0 bases from V and 10 bases from J, the junction contained 6 bases not matched to a gene. In germline, CDR1 is MGHRA, CDR2 YSYEKL. The CDR3 loop spans 15 amino acids. The CDR3 DNA reads as TGCGCCAGCAGCCAAGAAACGACAGGGCGGTCACCCCTCCACTTT. This codes for CASSQETTGRSPLHF.

The chain joins TRBV27 to TRBJ1-2; 10 bases are a match to TRBD1. This CDR3 is 15 amino acids long. The germline CDR1 and CDR2 sequences are MNHEY and SMNVEV (reference sequence). With 3 bases clipped from V and 7 bases from J, the junction kept 8 bases outside the gene matches. CDR3 in amino acids: CASSLGQGIRPGYTF. Here the CDR3 DNA reads TGTGCCAGCAGTTTGGGACAGGGGATTCGCCCTGGCTACACCTTC.

The chain carries TRBV27 and TRBJ1-5; 9 nucleotides match TRBD1. Per germline, CDR1 MNHEY and CDR2 SMNVEV (reference sequence). The V and J ends lost 7 bases and 2 bases, in that order; junction bases with no gene match: 12. The CDR3 has 17 amino acids. CDR3 sequence: CASTATGTGSGNQPQHF. CDR3 in DNA: TGTGCCAGCACTGCGACCGGGACAGGGAGTGGCAATCAGCCCCAGCATTTT.

The chain combines TRBV29-1 with TRBJ2-2; 8 bases line up with TRBD1. Per the germline V gene, CDR1 is SQVTM and CDR2 is ANQGSEA. J was trimmed by 6 bases and V by 7 bases; bases with no gene match: 7. The length of the CDR3 is 13 residues. The CDR3 sequence is CSATGGLSGELFF. The CDR3 bases are TGCAGCGCCACAGGGGGTTTGTCCGGGGAGCTGTTTTTT.

This rearrangement joins TRBV7-9 to TRBJ2-7; TRBD2 agrees at 8 bases. CDR1 is SEHNR, CDR2 FQNEAQ, per germline (reference sequence). Trimming took 7 bases from V and 3 from J; bases not matched to a gene: 8. The CDR3 is 14 amino acids. Here the CDR3 reads CASTPGGAVYEQYF. For the CDR3, the DNA is TGTGCCAGCACACCGGGAGGGGCAGTCTACGAGCAGTACTTC.

The chain carries TRBV28 and TRBJ1-6, with a possible D match to TRBD1 (5 bases). V shed 6 bases and J shed 8 bases, with 8 bases lying between them. Germline V lookup: CDR1 MDHEN, CDR2 SYDVKM. This CDR3 comprises 12 residues. The CDR3 is CASRVGDSPLHF. Written as DNA, the CDR3 is TGTGCCAGCAGGGTAGGGGATTCACCCCTCCACTTT. Using reference TRBV28 and TRBJ1-6 for the parts outside the CDR3, the full variable domain is DVKVTQSSRYLVKRTGEKVFLECVQDMDHENMFWYRQDPGLGLRLIYFSYDVKMKEKGDIPEGYSVSREKKERFSLILESASTNQTSMYLCASRVGDSPLHFGNGTRLTVT.

The chain combines TRBV18 with TRBJ1-1, with TRBD1 matching 7 bases. The CDR3 has 16 amino acids. The V and J ends lost 4 bases and 0 bases, in that order; junction bases with no gene match: 8. The germline gives CDR1 KGHSH, CDR2 LQKENI. The CDR3 reads CASSHRTGIMNTEAFF. In DNA, the CDR3 is TGTGCCAGCTCACACCGGACAGGAATAATGAACACTGAAGCTTTCTTT.